The sequence of this T cell receptor beta chain was determined in a study of early stage breast cancer tumors. The CDR3 loop spans 18 amino acids. Trimming removed 2 bases from V and 1 base from J, with 18 bases in between. The germline gives CDR1 SGHTA, CDR2 FQGTGA. Sequencing was performed with immunoSEQ multiplex PCR; in TCRdb, only in-frame clones are kept and a portion is missing. The sample includes roughly 30,000 clones, around 75% of them seen just once. The chain uses TRBV7-3 and TRBJ1-5; the D gene is possibly TRBD1 (6 bases). The clonotype was recovered from a person aged 25-39 years with breast cancer. The sequenced sample consisted of breast tumor tissue. CDR3 protein: CASSLEQGVGASNQPQHF. Written as DNA, the CDR3 is TGTGCCAGCAGCTTAGAACAGGGTGTCGGGGCGAGCAATCAGCCCCAGCATTTT.